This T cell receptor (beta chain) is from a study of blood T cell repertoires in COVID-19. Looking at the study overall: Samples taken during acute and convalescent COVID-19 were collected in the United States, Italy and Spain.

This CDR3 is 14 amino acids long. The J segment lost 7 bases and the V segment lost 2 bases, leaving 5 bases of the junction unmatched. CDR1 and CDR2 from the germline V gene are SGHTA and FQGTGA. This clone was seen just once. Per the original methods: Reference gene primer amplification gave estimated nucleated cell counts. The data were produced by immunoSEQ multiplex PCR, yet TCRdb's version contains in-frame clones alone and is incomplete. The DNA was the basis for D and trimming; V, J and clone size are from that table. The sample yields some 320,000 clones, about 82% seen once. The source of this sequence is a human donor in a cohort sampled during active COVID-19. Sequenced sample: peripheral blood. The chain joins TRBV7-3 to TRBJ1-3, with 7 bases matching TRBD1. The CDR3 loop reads CASSLDRDSNTIYF. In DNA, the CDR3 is TGTGCCAGCAGCTTAGACAGGGATTCCAACACCATATATTTT.